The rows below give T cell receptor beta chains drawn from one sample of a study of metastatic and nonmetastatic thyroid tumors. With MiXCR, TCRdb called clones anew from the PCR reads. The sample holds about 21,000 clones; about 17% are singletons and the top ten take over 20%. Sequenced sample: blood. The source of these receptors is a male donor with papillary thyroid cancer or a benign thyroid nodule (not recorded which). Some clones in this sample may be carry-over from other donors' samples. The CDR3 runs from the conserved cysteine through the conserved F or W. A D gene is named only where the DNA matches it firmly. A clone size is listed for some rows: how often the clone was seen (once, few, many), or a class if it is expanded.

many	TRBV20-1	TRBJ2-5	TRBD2	TGCAGTGCTAGACCCTTAAGCGGGACCCAAGAGACCCAGTACTTC	CSARPLSGTQETQYF
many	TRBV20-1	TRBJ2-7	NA	TGCAGTGCTAGAGATTCGTTACATCACTCCTACGAGCAGTACTTC	CSARDSLHHSYEQYF
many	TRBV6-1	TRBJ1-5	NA	TGTGCCAGCAGTGCCGACAGGTATGGGAGCAATCAGCCCCAGCATTTT	CASSADRYGSNQPQHF
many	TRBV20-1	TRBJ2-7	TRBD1	TGCAGTGCTAGAGATCAGGGGGCTATATACGAGCAGTACTTC	CSARDQGAIYEQYF
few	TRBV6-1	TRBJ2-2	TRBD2	TGTGCCAGCACTAAACTAGCGGGGGGTTCGAACACCTGGGAGCTGTTTTTT	CASTKLAGGSNTWELFF
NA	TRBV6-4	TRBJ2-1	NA	TGTGCCAGCATTGACTCAGCGGTATACAATGAGCAGTTCTTC	CASIDSAVYNEQFF
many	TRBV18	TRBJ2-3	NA	TGTGCCAGCTCACCACCGGCAGCTACAGATACGCAGTATTTT	CASSPPAATDTQYF
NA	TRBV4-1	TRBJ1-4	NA	TGCGCCAGCAGCCAAGAAAGCACCTTAACTAATGAAAAACTGTTTTTT	CASSQESTLTNEKLFF
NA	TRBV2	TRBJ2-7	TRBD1	TGTGCCAGCAGTGAACCGGGACAGGGGGGCGAGCAGTACTTC	CASSEPGQGGEQYF
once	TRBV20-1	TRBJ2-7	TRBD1	TGCAGTGCTAGACAGGCAGGGGGCTACTACGAGCAGTACTTC	CSARQAGGYYEQYF
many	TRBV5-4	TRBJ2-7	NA	TGTGCCAGCAGCGTCCCGGTGGCGGGGCCTATCTCCTACGAGCAGTACTTC	CASSVPVAGPISYEQYF
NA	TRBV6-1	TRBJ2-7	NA	TGCGCCAGCTCTCGATTCCGGACAGACCTCTACGAGCAGTACTTC	CASSRFRTDLYEQYF
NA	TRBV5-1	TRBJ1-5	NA	TGCGCCAGCAGCTTGAGTGGCAGGGTAGACCAGCCCCAGCATTTT	CASSLSGRVDQPQHF
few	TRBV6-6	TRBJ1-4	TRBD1	TGTGCCAGCAGTTACTCTGGCAGGGGGACTGAAAAACTGTTTTTT	CASSYSGRGTEKLFF
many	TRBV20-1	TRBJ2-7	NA	TGCAGTGCTATGACCCGGGACTCCTACTACGAGCAGTACTTC	CSAMTRDSYYEQYF
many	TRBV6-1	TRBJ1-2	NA	TGTGCCAGCAGTTCCCGACAGGGCTACACCTTC	CASSSRQGYTF
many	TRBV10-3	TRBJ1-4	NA	TGTGCCATCAGTGAGTCGGGGCAGCCTAATGAAAAACTGTTTTTT	CAISESGQPNEKLFF
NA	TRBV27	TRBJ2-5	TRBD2	TGTGCCAGCAGTTTCCCGACTAGCGGGGGCCGTGAACAAGAGACCCAGTACTTC	CASSFPTSGGREQETQYF
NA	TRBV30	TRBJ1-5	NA	TGTGCCTGGAGTGGTACGAGTGGTGCTCTGCCCCAGCATTTT	CAWSGTSGALPQHF
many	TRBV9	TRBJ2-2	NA	TGTGCCAGCAGCGTCGACCTCACCGGGGAGCTGTTTTTT	CASSVDLTGELFF
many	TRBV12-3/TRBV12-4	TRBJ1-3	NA	TGTGCCAGCAGTTTAATCCATGGAACCTCTGGAAACACCATATATTTT	CASSLIHGTSGNTIYF
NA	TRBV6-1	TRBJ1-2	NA	TGTGCCAGCACCTTGACTGGAAACTATGGCTACACCTTC	CASTLTGNYGYTF
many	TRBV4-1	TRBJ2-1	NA	TGCGCCAGCAGCCAAGACGCCGGGGCTGCCTCCTACAATGAGCAGTTCTTC	CASSQDAGAASYNEQFF
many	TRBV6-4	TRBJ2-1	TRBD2	TGTGCCAGCAGTCCAATTTCAGGACTAGCGGGGAACAATGAGCAGTTCTTC	CASSPISGLAGNNEQFF
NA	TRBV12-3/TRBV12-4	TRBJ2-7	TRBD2	TGTGCCAGCAGTCCACACAGCGGGAACGAGCAGTACTTC	CASSPHSGNEQYF
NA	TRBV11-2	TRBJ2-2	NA	TGTGCCAGCAGCTTACGAGGGGGGGCAAAAAAAGGGGAGCTGTTTTTT	CASSLRGGAKKGELFF
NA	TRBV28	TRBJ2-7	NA	TGTGCCAGCAACAGGAACGGATACGAGCAGTACTTC	CASNRNGYEQYF
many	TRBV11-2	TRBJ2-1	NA	TGTGCCAGCAGCTTAGGGAGCTACAATGAGCAGTTCTTC	CASSLGSYNEQFF
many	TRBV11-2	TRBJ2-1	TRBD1	TGTGCCAGCAGCTTAGAACCTCAGGGGGCTGGTCAGTTCTTC	CASSLEPQGAGQFF
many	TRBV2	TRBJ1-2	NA	TGTGCCAGCAGTGGGACAGCGGATGGCTACACCTTC	CASSGTADGYTF
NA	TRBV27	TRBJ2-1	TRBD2	TGTGCCAGCAGTTCCTCGTTAGCGGGAGGGCCTTACAATGAGCAGTTCTTC	CASSSSLAGGPYNEQFF
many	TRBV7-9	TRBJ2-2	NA	TGTGCCAGCAGCAACACCGGGGAGCTGTTTTTT	CASSNTGELFF
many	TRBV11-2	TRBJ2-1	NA	TGTGCCAGCAGCTTAGTTGTCGCGGGAACGGGCAATGAGCAGTTCTTC	CASSLVVAGTGNEQFF
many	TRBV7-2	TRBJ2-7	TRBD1	TGTGCCAGCAGGCCGGGACAGGAGTCCTACGAGCAGTACTTC	CASRPGQESYEQYF
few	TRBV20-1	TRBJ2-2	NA	TGCAGTGCCCAGAGGGGGGGGGACGGGGAGCTGTTTTTT	CSAQRGGDGELFF
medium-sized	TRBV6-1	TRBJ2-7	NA	TGTGCCAGCAGTACAGGCTACGAGCAGTACTTC	CASSTGYEQYF
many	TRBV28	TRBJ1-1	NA	TGTGGCAGCAGAGATCAGCACACTGAAGCTTTCTTT	CGSRDQHTEAFF